The table lists the clone carrying this T cell receptor (beta chain) with a count of one. The CDR3 totals 15 residues. V was pared by 3 bases and J by 6 bases, with 6 bases of the junction left unmatched. The germline V gene has CDR1 SEHNR and CDR2 FQNEAQ (reference sequence). The data belong to a study of shared clonotypes between healthy human individuals. Clones were sequenced by immunoSEQ multiplex PCR, and TCRdb holds only the in-frame ones, with some missing. In the table there are about 2 million clones, 95% of which are singletons. This receptor was identified in a man between 18 and 29 years old in good health. The chain links TRBV7-9 to TRBJ2-3, with 10 positions matching TRBD2. The specimen sequenced was naive CD4+ T cells sorted from blood. Subset of the sample: CD45RA+ positively selected. The CDR3 bases are TGTGCCAGCAGCTTGGGGACTAGCGCGGCCGATACGCAGTATTTT. Protein: CASSLGTSAADTQYF.